The rows below give T cell receptor beta chains drawn from one sample of a study of T-cell reconstitution after alpha-beta-depleted transplantation in children. TCRdb re-analysed the PCR reads in MiXCR, keeping a single row per CDR3 protein. The sample has some 550,000 distinct CDR3 sequences, approximately 16% seen once. This sample comprised PBMCs from the stem cell graft donor, obtained from the stem cell graft. These receptors originate from a human donor who donated a stem cell graft to a child with acute lymphoblastic leukemia. Each CDR3 is given with its conserved first and last residue. A D gene is named only where the DNA matches it firmly. Size tells how often a clone was seen (once, few, many) or the class of an expanded clone, and some rows leave it out.

TRBV12-3/TRBV12-4,.,TRBJ1-5,TRBD1,TGTGCCAGCAGCTGGGACAGAGACTATCAGCCCCAGCATTTT,CASSWDRDYQPQHF
TRBV9,.,TRBJ2-5,TRBD2,TGTGCCAGCAGCGCCCGAGGACTAGCGGGAGTTCGTAATTTGAAGGAGACCCAGTACTTC,CASSARGLAGVRNLKETQYF
TRBV5-1,few,TRBJ1-4,TRBD1,TGCGCCAGCACCCCGCAGGGGGCCCCTAATGAAAAACTGTTTTTT,CASTPQGAPNEKLFF
TRBV2,once,TRBJ2-1,.,TGTGCCAGCAGTGGACGATATGAGCAGTTCTTC,CASSGRYEQFF
TRBV12-3/TRBV12-4,.,TRBJ1-2,.,TGTGCCAGCAGCCCACGGGGTCATGGCTACACCTTC,CASSPRGHGYTF
TRBV12-3/TRBV12-4,.,TRBJ2-7,.,TGTGCCAGCAGTTTAGGCCCGGGGGACGAGCAGTACTTC,CASSLGPGDEQYF
TRBV29-1,few,TRBJ2-7,.,TGCAGCGCCACGGGACCGTTGTGGGGCGAGCAGTACTTC,CSATGPLWGEQYF
TRBV5-1,.,TRBJ1-2,TRBD1,TGCGCCAGCAGCTTTTGGGACAGGGCTGCTGGTGGCTACACCTTC,CASSFWDRAAGGYTF
TRBV5-1,.,TRBJ2-3,.,TGCGCCAGCAGCCTTCGGGGGTCGAACACAGATACGCAGTATTTT,CASSLRGSNTDTQYF
TRBV13,.,TRBJ2-7,TRBD2,TGTGCCAGCAGGGCTAGAGGACTAGCGGGGGACTACGAGCAGTACTTC,CASRARGLAGDYEQYF
TRBV4-1,few,TRBJ1-1,.,TGCGCCAGCAGCCCCTGGTCACCGGGACAGAACACTGAAGCTTTCTTT,CASSPWSPGQNTEAFF
TRBV9,.,TRBJ2-2,.,TGTGCCAGCAGCGTAGACGTCCGCGGTCAGTCGATTGGCACCGGGGAGCTGTTTTTT,CASSVDVRGQSIGTGELFF
TRBV12-3/TRBV12-4,few,TRBJ2-7,.,TGTGCCAGCAGTTTAAGTCCCGGCAGTCAGTACTTC,CASSLSPGSQYF
TRBV18,few,TRBJ2-1,.,TGTGCCAGCTCACCACTAACCTGGGCTGAGCAGTTCTTC,CASSPLTWAEQFF